The rows below give T cell receptor beta chains drawn from one sample of a study of blood T cell repertoires in COVID-19. Profiling relied on immunoSEQ multiplex PCR, and the TCRdb table lists in-frame clones only, not all of them. This sample has about 290,000 clones, with about 90% found just once. The specimen was peripheral blood. All receptors derive from a woman in her 30s with COVID-19, enrolled during active disease. Both conserved end residues are part of each CDR3.

TRBV15,TRBJ1-4,CATRRQGNDEKLFF
TRBV30,TRBJ2-1,CAWSPGTYNEQFF
TRBV5-4,TRBJ1-1,CASSLMDRISNTEAFF
TRBV19,TRBJ2-1,CASSSGLAANNEQFF
TRBV2,TRBJ1-1,CASSEETGWGTEAFF
TRBV2,TRBJ2-1,CASSGPQVRRNEQFF
TRBV5-1,TRBJ1-2,CASSAQINPRYGYTF
TRBV20-1,TRBJ2-3,CSASWGQGGITDTQYF
TRBV10-1,TRBJ2-5,CASSEELAGIPQETQYF
TRBV18,TRBJ1-6,CASSPTGRDSPLHF
TRBV5-1,TRBJ2-2,CASSWGQGTGELFF
TRBV27,TRBJ2-7,CASSLSQVNSYEQYF
TRBV10-3,TRBJ1-1,CATWRGTGTAKLNTEAFF
TRBV12-5,TRBJ2-1,CASGPPLTGETYNEQFF
TRBV4-1,TRBJ1-5,CASSQGVGSNQPQHF
TRBV25-1,TRBJ2-2,CASSEWGGSTGELFF
TRBV6-4,TRBJ2-1,CASSVGLAGGPKLF